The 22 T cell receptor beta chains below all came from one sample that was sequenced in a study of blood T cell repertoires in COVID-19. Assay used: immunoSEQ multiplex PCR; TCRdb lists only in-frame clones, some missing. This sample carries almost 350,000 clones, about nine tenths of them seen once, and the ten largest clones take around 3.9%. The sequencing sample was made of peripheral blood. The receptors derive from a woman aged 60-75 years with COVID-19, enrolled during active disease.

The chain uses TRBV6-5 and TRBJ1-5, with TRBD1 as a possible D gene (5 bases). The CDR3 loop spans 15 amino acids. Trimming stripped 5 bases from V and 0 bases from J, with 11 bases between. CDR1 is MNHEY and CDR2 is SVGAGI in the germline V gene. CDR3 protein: CASSPGSYSNQPQHF. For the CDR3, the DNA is TGTGCCAGCAGTCCAGGGTCTTATAGCAATCAGCCCCAGCATTTT.

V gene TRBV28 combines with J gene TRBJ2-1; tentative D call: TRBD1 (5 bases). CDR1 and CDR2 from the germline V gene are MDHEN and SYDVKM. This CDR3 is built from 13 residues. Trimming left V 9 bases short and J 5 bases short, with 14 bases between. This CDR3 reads CASEEQVNNEQFF. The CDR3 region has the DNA TGTGCCAGTGAGGAACAGGTGAACAATGAGCAGTTCTTC.

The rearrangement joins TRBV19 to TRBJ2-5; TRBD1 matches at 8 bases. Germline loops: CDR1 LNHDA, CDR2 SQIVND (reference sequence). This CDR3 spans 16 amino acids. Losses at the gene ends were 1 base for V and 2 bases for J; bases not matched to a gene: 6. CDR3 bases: TGTGCCAGTAGTATAGTAACAGGGGGTGGTCAAGAGACCCAGTACTTC. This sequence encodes CASSIVTGGGQETQYF.

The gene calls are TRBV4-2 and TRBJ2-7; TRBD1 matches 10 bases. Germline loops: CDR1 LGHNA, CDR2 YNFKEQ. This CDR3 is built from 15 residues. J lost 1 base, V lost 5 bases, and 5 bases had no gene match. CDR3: CASSERDRGSYEQYF. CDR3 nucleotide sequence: TGTGCCAGCAGCGAACGGGACAGGGGTTCCTACGAGCAGTACTTC.

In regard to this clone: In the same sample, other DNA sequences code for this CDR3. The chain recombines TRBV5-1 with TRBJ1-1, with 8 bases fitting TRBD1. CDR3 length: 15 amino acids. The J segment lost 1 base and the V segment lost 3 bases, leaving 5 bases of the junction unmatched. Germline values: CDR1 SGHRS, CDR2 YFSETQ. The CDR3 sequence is CASSSRQGTNTEAFF. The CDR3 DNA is TGCGCCAGCAGCTCCCGACAGGGGACGAACACTGAAGCTTTCTTT.

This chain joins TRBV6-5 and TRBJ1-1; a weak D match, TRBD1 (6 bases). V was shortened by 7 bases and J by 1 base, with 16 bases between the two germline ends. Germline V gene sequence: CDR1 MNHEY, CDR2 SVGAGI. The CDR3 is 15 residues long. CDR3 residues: CASKRTALPNTEAFF. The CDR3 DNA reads TGTGCCAGCAAGAGGACAGCTCTTCCGAACACTGAAGCTTTCTTT.

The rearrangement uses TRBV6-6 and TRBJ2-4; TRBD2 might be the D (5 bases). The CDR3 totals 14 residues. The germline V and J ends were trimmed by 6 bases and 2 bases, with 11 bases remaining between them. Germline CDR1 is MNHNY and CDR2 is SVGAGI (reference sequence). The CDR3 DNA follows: TGTGCCAGCAGAGCGCCGGGATCCAAAAACATTCAGTACTTC. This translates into CASRAPGSKNIQYF.

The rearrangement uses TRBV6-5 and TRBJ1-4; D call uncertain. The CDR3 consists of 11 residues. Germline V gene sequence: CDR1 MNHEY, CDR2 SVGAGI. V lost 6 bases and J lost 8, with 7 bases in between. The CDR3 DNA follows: TGTGCCAGCAGGGAGGAGGAAAAACTGTTTTTT. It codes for CASREEEKLFF.

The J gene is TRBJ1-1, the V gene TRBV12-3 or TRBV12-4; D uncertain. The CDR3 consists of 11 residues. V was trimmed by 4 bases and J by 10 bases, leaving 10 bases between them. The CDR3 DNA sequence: TGTGCCAGCAGTTCCCATGGGCCAGCTTTCTTT. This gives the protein CASSSHGPAFF.

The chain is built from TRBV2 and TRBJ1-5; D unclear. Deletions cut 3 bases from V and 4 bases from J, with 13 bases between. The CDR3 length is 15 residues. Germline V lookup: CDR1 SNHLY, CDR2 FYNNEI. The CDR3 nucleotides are TGTGCCAGCAGTGATCCGGTACGAGGAAATCAGCCCCAGCATTTT. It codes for CASSDPVRGNQPQHF. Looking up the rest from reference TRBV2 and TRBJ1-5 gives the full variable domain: EPEVTQTPSHQVTQMGQEVILRCVPISNHLYFYWYRQILGQKVEFLVSFYNNEISEKSEIFDDQFSVERPDGSNFTLKIRSTKLEDSAMYFCASSDPVRGNQPQHFGDGTRLSIL.

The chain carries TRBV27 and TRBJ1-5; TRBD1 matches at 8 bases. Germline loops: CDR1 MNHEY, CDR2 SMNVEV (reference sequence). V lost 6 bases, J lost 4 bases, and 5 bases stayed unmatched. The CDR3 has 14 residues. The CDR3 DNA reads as TGTGCCAGCAGCTATCGGACAGGGAATCAGCCCCAGCATTTT. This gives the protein CASSYRTGNQPQHF.

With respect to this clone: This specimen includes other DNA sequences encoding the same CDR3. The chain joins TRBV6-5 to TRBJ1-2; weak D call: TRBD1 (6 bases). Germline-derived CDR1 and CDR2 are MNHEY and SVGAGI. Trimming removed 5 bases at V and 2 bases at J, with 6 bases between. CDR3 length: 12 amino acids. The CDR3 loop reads CASSQGNYGYTF. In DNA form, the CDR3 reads TGTGCCAGCAGTCAGGGGAACTATGGCTACACCTTC.

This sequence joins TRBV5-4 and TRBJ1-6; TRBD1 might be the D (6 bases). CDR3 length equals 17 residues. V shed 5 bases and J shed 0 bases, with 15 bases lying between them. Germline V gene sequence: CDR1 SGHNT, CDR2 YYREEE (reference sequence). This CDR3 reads CASSKDRLSSYNSPLHF. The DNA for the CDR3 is TGTGCCAGCAGTAAGGACAGACTTAGCTCCTATAATTCACCCCTCCACTTT.

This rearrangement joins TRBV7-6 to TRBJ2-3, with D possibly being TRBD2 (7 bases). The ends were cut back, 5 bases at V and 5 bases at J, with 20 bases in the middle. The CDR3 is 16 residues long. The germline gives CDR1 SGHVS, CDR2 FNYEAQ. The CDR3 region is CASSPQGGVHGDTQYF. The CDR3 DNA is TGTGCCAGCAGCCCCCAAGGGGGGGTCCACGGAGATACGCAGTATTTT.

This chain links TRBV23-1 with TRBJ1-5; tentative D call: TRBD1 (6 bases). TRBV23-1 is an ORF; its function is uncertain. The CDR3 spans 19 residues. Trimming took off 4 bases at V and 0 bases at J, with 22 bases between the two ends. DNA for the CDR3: TGCGCCAGCAGTCCTACACGCGATCCAGGGGACCTTAGCAATCAGCCCCAGCATTTT. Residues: CASSPTRDPGDLSNQPQHF.

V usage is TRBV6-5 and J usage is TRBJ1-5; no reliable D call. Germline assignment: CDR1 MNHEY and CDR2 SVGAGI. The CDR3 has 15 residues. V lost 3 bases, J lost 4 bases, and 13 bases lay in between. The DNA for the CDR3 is TGTGCCAGCAGTTATTCGGGTAAGGCGAATCAGCCCCAGCATTTT. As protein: CASSYSGKANQPQHF.

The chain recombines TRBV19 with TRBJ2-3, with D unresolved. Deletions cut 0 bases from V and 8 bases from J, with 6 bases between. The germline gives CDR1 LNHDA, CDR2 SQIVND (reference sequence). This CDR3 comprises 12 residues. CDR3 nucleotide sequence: TGTGCCAGTAGTATAGACCGGAGTACGCAGTATTTT. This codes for CASSIDRSTQYF.

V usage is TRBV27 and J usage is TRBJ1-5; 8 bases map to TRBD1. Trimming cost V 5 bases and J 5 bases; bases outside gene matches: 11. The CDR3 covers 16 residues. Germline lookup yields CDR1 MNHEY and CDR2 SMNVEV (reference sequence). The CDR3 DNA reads TGTGCCAGCAGTCCTAGGATGACAGGGGTCCATCAGCCCCAGCATTTT. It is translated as CASSPRMTGVHQPQHF.

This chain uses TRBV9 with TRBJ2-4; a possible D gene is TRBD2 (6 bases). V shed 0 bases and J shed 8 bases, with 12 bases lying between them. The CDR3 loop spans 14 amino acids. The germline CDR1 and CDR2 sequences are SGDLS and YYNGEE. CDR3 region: CASSVAAGKDIQYF. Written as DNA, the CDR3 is TGTGCCAGCAGCGTAGCGGCGGGGAAGGACATTCAGTACTTC.

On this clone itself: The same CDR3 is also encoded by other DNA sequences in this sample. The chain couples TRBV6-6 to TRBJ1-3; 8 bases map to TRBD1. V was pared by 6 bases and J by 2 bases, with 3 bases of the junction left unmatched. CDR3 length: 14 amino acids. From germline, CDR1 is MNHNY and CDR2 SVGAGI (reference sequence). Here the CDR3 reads CASSSTGAGNTIYF. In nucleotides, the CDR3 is TGTGCCAGCAGCTCGACAGGGGCTGGAAACACCATATATTTT.

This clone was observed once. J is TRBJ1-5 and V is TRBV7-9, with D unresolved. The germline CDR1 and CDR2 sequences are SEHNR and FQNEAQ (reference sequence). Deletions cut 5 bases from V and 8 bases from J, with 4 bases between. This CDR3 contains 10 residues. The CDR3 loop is CASSPEPQHF. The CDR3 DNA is TGTGCCAGCAGCCCAGAGCCCCAGCATTTT.

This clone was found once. The CDR3 sequence is CASSLRPPTENSPLHF. CDR3 nucleotide sequence: TGTGCCAGCAGTTTAAGGCCCCCGACAGAAAATTCACCCCTCCACTTT. The chain carries TRBV27 and TRBJ1-6; a weak D match, TRBD1 (5 bases). Looked up from germline, CDR1 is MNHEY and CDR2 is SMNVEV (reference sequence). This CDR3 comprises 16 residues. Trimming took 2 bases from V and 7 from J, leaving 15 bases between them.